The 28 T cell receptor beta chains below were found in one sample sequenced in a study of lung T cells in sarcoidosis with Löfgren's syndrome. TCRdb reprocessed the reads via MiXCR and lists one record per CDR3 protein. This sample yields about 19,000 distinct CDR3 sequences, of which less than 25% are seen a single time; less than 5% belongs to the top ten. The sequencing sample was made of CD4+ T cells from PBMCs. The receptors were gathered from a human donor with sarcoidosis (Löfgren's syndrome or another form), or a control subject (not recorded which).

Concerning this clonotype: A much bigger clone sits one base away, suggesting this may be a read error. This rearrangement joins TRBV2 to TRBJ2-1, with D maybe TRBD1 (5 bases). The length of the CDR3 is 11 residues. Per the germline V gene, CDR1 is SNHLY and CDR2 is FYNNEI. The CDR3 sequence: CASRASLQVVF. DNA for the CDR3: TGTGCCAGCAGGGCGTCGCTACAGGTAGTCTTC. The full variable domain, completed using reference TRBV2 and TRBJ2-1, is EPEVTQTPSHQVTQMGQEVILRCVPISNHLYFYWYRQILGQKVEFLVSFYNNEISEKSEIFDDQFSVERPDGSNFTLKIRSTKLEDSAMYFCASRASLQVVFGPGTRLTVL.

This clonotype was counted many times. The chain is built from TRBV5-6 and TRBJ1-1, with D uncertain. Trimming shortened V by 0 bases and J by 0 bases, and 6 bases separated the two germline ends. Germline CDR1 is SGHDT and CDR2 is YYEEEE. The CDR3 contains 14 residues. CDR3 in DNA: TGTGCCAGCAGCTTGGGTCCTGTGAACACTGAAGCTTTCTTT. Its protein product is CASSLGPVNTEAFF. Looking up the rest from reference TRBV5-6 and TRBJ1-1 gives the full variable domain: DAGVTQSPTHLIKTRGQQVTLRCSPKSGHDTVSWYQQALGQGPQFIFQYYEEEERQRGNFPDRFSGHQFPNYSSELNVNALLLGDSALYLCASSLGPVNTEAFFGQGTRLTVV.

In this sample, this clonotype turned up many times. This rearrangement joins TRBV20-1 to TRBJ2-4; weak D call: TRBD1 (6 bases). V gave up 0 bases and J gave up 6 bases, with 12 bases separating them. Per the germline V gene, CDR1 is DFQATT and CDR2 is SNEGSKA (reference sequence). The CDR3 length is 14 residues. Here the CDR3 reads CSARDRQARNIQYF. The CDR3 bases are TGCAGTGCTAGAGACCGACAGGCGCGAAACATTCAGTACTTC.

This clonotype appeared many times. The chain joins TRBV28 to TRBJ2-3, with unresolved D. Germline CDR1 MDHEN, CDR2 SYDVKM. The V end was cut by 7 bases, the J end by 6 bases, with 23 bases between. This CDR3 comprises 16 residues. The CDR3 here is CASTPTVTPDPDTQYF. CDR3 sequence (DNA): TGTGCCAGCACCCCCACCGTAACCCCCGACCCTGATACGCAGTATTTT.

Ten or more counts support this clonotype. The rearrangement links TRBV6-2 or TRBV6-3 to TRBJ1-1; D gene unclear. Germline CDR1 and CDR2: MNHEY and SVGEGT. The V and J ends lost 0 bases and 0 bases respectively, with 17 bases between them. The length of the CDR3 is 18 residues. The CDR3 DNA follows: TGTGCCAGCAGTTACTCACAAAACTACGACTCCATGAACACTGAAGCTTTCTTT. Translating gives CASSYSQNYDSMNTEAFF.

This clonotype was counted between two and nine times. This may be a read error: a much more frequent sequence differs by one nucleotide. The CDR3 does not end in the conserved phenylalanine or tryptophan, so this is likely a read error. This chain links TRBV7-8 with TRBJ2-1; TRBD1 matches 8 bases. Germline V gives CDR1 SGHVS, CDR2 FQNEAQ. The V gene end was trimmed by 2 bases and the J gene end by 6 bases; junction bases not matched to a gene: 9. The CDR3 runs to 16 residues. This CDR3 reads CASSLSDRVVGNEQFL. The CDR3 DNA is TGTGCCAGCAGCTTATCGGACAGGGTTGTCGGCAATGAGCAGTTCCTC.

The chain carries TRBV3-1 and TRBJ2-3; D may match TRBD1 or TRBD2 (6 bases each). V was clipped by 8 bases and J by 4 bases, with 22 bases between them. CDR1 and CDR2 from the germline V gene are LGHDT and YNNKEL (reference sequence). This CDR3 contains 16 residues. The CDR3 loop is CASGLHGGGRADTQYF. The CDR3, as DNA: TGTGCCAGCGGCCTCCATGGAGGGGGTAGGGCAGATACGCAGTATTTT.

This clonotype is medium-sized (0.01 to 0.1%) by share. The V call is TRBV6-1, the J call TRBJ1-4; TRBD1 is a possible D gene (5 bases). The CDR3 has 16 amino acids. V was shortened by 6 bases and J by 3 bases, with 17 bases between the two germline ends. From germline, CDR1 is MNHNS and CDR2 SASEGT. CDR3 amino acids: CASSPGGVVSNEKLFF. The CDR3 bases are TGTGCCAGCAGCCCCGGGGGAGTCGTGTCTAATGAAAAACTGTTTTTT.

In regard to this clonotype: A read error may account for a junction end that differs from germline. The chain couples TRBV6-5 to TRBJ1-1; tentatively, D is TRBD1 (5 bases). The CDR3 length is 14 residues. From germline, CDR1 is MNHEY and CDR2 SVGAGI. DNA of the CDR3: TGTGCTAGCAGTAAACCAGGGACGGACACTGAAGCTTTCTTT. Translation gives CASSKPGTDTEAFF.

Ten or more counts support this clonotype. This chain uses TRBV12-5 with TRBJ2-3; D is possibly TRBD1 or TRBD2 (6 bases each). This CDR3 spans 15 amino acids. CDR1 is LGHNT, CDR2 FRNRAP, per germline. Trimming cost V 7 bases and J 2 bases, with 16 bases left between them. CDR3 protein: CASALGGGTTDTQYF. The DNA of the CDR3 is TGTGCTAGTGCCCTAGGGGGAGGCACCACAGATACGCAGTATTTT.

About this clonotype: This may arise from a read error, as a much more abundant clone is one base away. V gene TRBV12-3 or TRBV12-4 combines with J gene TRBJ2-7; D is undetermined. The CDR3 sequence is 12 residues long. This chain's CDR3 is CASSLKGYEQCF. CDR3 coding DNA: TGTGCCAGCAGTTTGAAAGGCTACGAGCAGTGCTTC.

This clonotype has at least ten counts. The chain is built from TRBV28 and TRBJ1-5, with 7 bases fitting TRBD1. Germline V gives CDR1 MDHEN, CDR2 SYDVKM. V shed 5 bases and J 3 bases; nucleotides not matched to a gene: 10. CDR3 length equals 16 residues. The CDR3 DNA reads as TGTGCCAGCAGTCTACCATGGGACAGATACAATCAGCCCCAGCATTTT. It translates to CASSLPWDRYNQPQHF.

By sample share, this clonotype is medium-sized. The V and J genes are TRBV15 and TRBJ2-1, with D possibly TRBD2 on 5 matching bases. CDR3 size: 17 residues. Germline V gives CDR1 LNHNV, CDR2 YYDKDF (reference sequence). Trimming removed 1 base from V and 0 bases from J, with 13 bases in between. The CDR3 coding sequence is TGTGCCACCAGCAGAGGGGTGACTACCAGCTCCTACAATGAGCAGTTCTTC. Translation: CATSRGVTTSSYNEQFF.

The chain combines TRBV19 with TRBJ2-1; D not certain. Deletions cut 5 bases from V and 10 bases from J, with 12 bases between. The germline CDR1 and CDR2 sequences are LNHDA and SQIVND (reference sequence). The CDR3 consists of 12 residues. CDR3 sequence (DNA): TGTGCCAGTAGTTCTGGGGTTGGAGAGCAGTTCTTC. Translated, it gives CASSSGVGEQFF.

Of note for this clonotype: Since no conserved phenylalanine or tryptophan closes the CDR3, a read error is the likely cause. V gene TRBV20-1 combines with J gene TRBJ2-7; D tentatively reads TRBD1 or TRBD2 (5 bases each). CDR1 DFQATT and CDR2 SNEGSKA come from the germline V gene (reference sequence). The CDR3 consists of 13 residues. V was cut by 3 bases and J by 2 bases, with 11 bases left in between. The CDR3 DNA reads TGCAGTGCTAGGCCGGGACGGACCTACGAGCAGTACCTC. It translates to CSARPGRTYEQYL.

As concerns this clonotype: The junction departs from the called germline gene at one end, perhaps through a read error. The V and J genes are TRBV5-4 and TRBJ2-3; the D gene is possibly TRBD1 (5 bases). The end of the DNA fits TRBJ1-5 better, so the J call may be wrong. The length of the CDR3 is 16 residues. Per germline, CDR1 SGHNT and CDR2 YYREEE (reference sequence). As DNA, the CDR3 is TGTGCCAGTAGCTATAGACAGAGAACTGGCACAGATACGCAGCATTTT. Translated, it gives CASSYRQRTGTDTQHF.

The chain carries TRBV30 and TRBJ1-1; D remains ambiguous. The CDR3 has 13 residues. From germline, CDR1 is GTSNPN and CDR2 SVGIG (reference sequence). V lost 3 bases to trimming and J lost 1 base, with 9 bases between them. The CDR3 region has the DNA TGTGCCTGGAGGAGGCCCGAGAACACTGAAGCTTTCTTT. Amino acids: CAWRRPENTEAFF. Complete variable domain (other parts from reference TRBV30 and TRBJ1-1): SQTIHQWPATLVQPVGSPLSLECTVEGTSNPNLYWYRQAAGRGLQLLFYSVGIGQISSEVPQNLSASRPQDRQFILSSKKLLLSDSGFYLCAWRRPENTEAFFGQGTRLTVV.

Note on this clonotype: The CDR3 ends on some other residue instead of the conserved phenylalanine or tryptophan, so this is likely a read error. The chain is built from TRBV6-5 and TRBJ2-5; D possibly corresponds to TRBD2 (5 bases). Per the germline V gene, CDR1 is MNHEY and CDR2 is SVGAGI. The length of the CDR3 is 13 residues. As DNA, the CDR3 is TGTGCCAGCAATAGAGGACTCCAAGAGGCCCAGTACTCC. Translation: CASNRGLQEAQYS.

The chain is built from TRBV19 and TRBJ2-1, with TRBD2 as a possible D gene (6 bases). The CDR3 has 16 amino acids. Trimming removed 4 bases from V and 2 bases from J, with 15 bases in between. Germline lookup yields CDR1 LNHDA and CDR2 SQIVND (reference sequence). CDR3 sequence (DNA): TGTGCCAGTAGTAGGTCTCCGGGGGAGGCCTACAATGAGCAGTTCTTC. The encoded protein is CASSRSPGEAYNEQFF.

This clonotype was observed at least ten times. The V and J genes are TRBV3-1 and TRBJ2-1; D is unresolved. The germline V gene encodes CDR1 LGHDT and CDR2 YNNKEL (reference sequence). The V gene lost 3 bases and the J gene lost 8 bases, with 5 bases spanning the gap. This CDR3 contains 11 residues. In DNA form, the CDR3 reads TGTGCCAGCAGCCAGTTGCATGAGCAGTTCTTC. It specifies CASSQLHEQFF.

This clonotype showed up just a few times. Given a much more abundant clone one base away, this may be a read error. This CDR3 is missing its conserved last phenylalanine or tryptophan, likely due to a read error. The rearrangement links TRBV10-3 to TRBJ1-2; D is possibly TRBD1 (6 bases). Germline V gives CDR1 ENHRY, CDR2 SYGVKD. This CDR3 comprises 11 residues. Trimming left V 6 bases short and J 10 bases short, with 12 bases between. The CDR3 region has the DNA TGTGCCATCAGCCGGGACAAATTCTACACCCTC. Protein sequence: CAISRDKFYTL.

This clonotype was counted many times. J is TRBJ2-1 and V is TRBV7-2; no firm D call. CDR1 is SGHTA and CDR2 is FQGNSA in the germline V gene. Trimming cost V 0 bases and J 8 bases, with 14 bases left between them. CDR3 size: 15 residues. CDR3 protein: CASSLASRRIHEQFF. The DNA of the CDR3 is TGTGCCAGCAGCTTAGCGTCGCGAAGGATCCATGAGCAGTTCTTC. Full variable domain (rest looked up from reference TRBV7-2 and TRBJ2-1): GAGVSQSPSNKVTEKGKDVELRCDPISGHTALYWYRQSLGQGLEFLIYFQGNSAPDKSGLPSDRFSAERTGGSVSTLTIQRTQQEDSAVYLCASSLASRRIHEQFFGPGTRLTVL.

Ten or more counts support this clonotype. The chain recombines TRBV29-1 with TRBJ1-2; D is unclear. V was pared by 4 bases and J by 0 bases, with 12 bases between. Germline assignment: CDR1 SQVTM and CDR2 ANQGSEA. This CDR3 region has 14 residues. The CDR3 DNA reads TGCAGCGTTGCCACAGCAGTCCCTAACTATGGCTACACCTTC. Its protein is CSVATAVPNYGYTF.

Of note for this clonotype: A clone one base away is much larger, so this may be a read error. The chain joins TRBV4-1 to TRBJ2-5, with D hard to call. Germline CDR1 and CDR2: MGHRA and YSYEKL. The CDR3 runs 17 residues. The CDR3 sequence: CTSSQEPDGPTPETQYF. Written as DNA, the CDR3 is TGCACCAGCAGCCAAGAGCCGGACGGTCCGACCCCAGAGACCCAGTACTTC.

The sample holds many counts of this clonotype. V and J are TRBV28 and TRBJ1-5; 8 bases align to TRBD1. The length of the CDR3 is 16 residues. Unmatched junction bases numbered 10, after V lost 5 bases and J lost 4 bases. CDR1 and CDR2 from the germline V gene are MDHEN and SYDVKM. CDR3 sequence (DNA): TGTGCCAGCAGTACCCCCGACAGGGGATTAAATCAGCCCCAGCATTTT. Translated: CASSTPDRGLNQPQHF.

This clonotype was recorded many times. The chain links TRBV4-3 to TRBJ2-5, with D maybe TRBD1 (6 bases). This CDR3 has 15 amino acids. Germline V gene lookup returns CDR1 LGHNA and CDR2 YSLEER. The ends were cut back, 3 bases at V and 2 bases at J, with 13 bases in the middle. This CDR3 is CASSQTQGTQETQYF. The CDR3 DNA reads as TGCGCCAGCAGCCAGACTCAGGGGACGCAAGAGACCCAGTACTTC.

This clonotype was seen more than once but under ten times. A much bigger clone sits one base away, suggesting this may be a read error. This chain uses TRBV28 with TRBJ2-5; D is unresolved. CDR3 length equals 11 residues. The germline gives CDR1 MDHEN, CDR2 SYDVKM. The V gene lost 6 bases and the J gene lost 3 bases, with 5 bases spanning the gap. CDR3 sequence reads: CASRAKETQYF. The DNA of the CDR3 is TGTGCCAGCAGGGCCAAAGAGACCCAGTACTTC.

This clonotype has a count of ten or more. The chain is built from TRBV5-1 and TRBJ2-5, with TRBD1 matching 9 bases. Germline V lookup: CDR1 SGHRS, CDR2 YFSETQ. CDR3 size: 14 residues. V trimming: 4 bases; J trimming: 4 bases; junction bases outside the gene matches: 5. This CDR3 reads CASSGGTGRETQYF. In nucleotides, the CDR3 is TGCGCCAGCAGCGGCGGGACAGGGCGAGAGACCCAGTACTTC.